These 21 T cell receptor beta chains came from one sample sequenced in a study of human T cells and chemical hapten exposure. Time point here: healthy volunteer bleed at 6 weeks. Sequencing started from total RNA isolated from unfractionated whole blood. TCRdb passed the RACE reads through MiXCR, listing each CDR3 protein once. In the table there are around 65,000 distinct CDR3 sequences, around 6.3% of which are singletons. The sample taken for sequencing was whole blood. The receptors originated from a female donor in good health. Some clones in this sample may be carry-over from other donors' samples.

At least ten counts were recorded for this clonotype. The chain joins TRBV9 to TRBJ2-7, with 11 bases matching TRBD2. The CDR3 covers 19 residues. The ends lost 3 bases at V and 1 base at J; junction bases unmatched: 15. CDR1 is SGDLS and CDR2 is YYNGEE in the germline V gene. The CDR3 here is CASSAESGTSGADSYEQYF. The CDR3 region has the DNA TGTGCCAGCAGCGCCGAGTCCGGGACTAGCGGAGCTGATTCCTACGAGCAGTACTTC.

This clonotype was seen many times. V and J are TRBV7-9 and TRBJ1-5; D gene ambiguous. The CDR3 extends over 13 amino acids. The V end was cut by 1 base, the J end by 4 bases, with 5 bases between. Germline CDR1 is SEHNR and CDR2 is FQNEAQ (reference sequence). CDR3 residues: CASSLEENQPQHF. In DNA, the CDR3 is TGTGCCAGCAGCTTAGAAGAAAATCAGCCCCAGCATTTT.

This clonotype has ten or more counts. V usage is TRBV7-9 and J usage is TRBJ1-1; no reliable D call. The V end was cut by 0 bases, the J end by 13 bases, with 21 bases between. CDR3 size: 15 residues. Germline V gene data show CDR1 as SEHNR and CDR2 as FQNEAQ (reference sequence). This CDR3 reads CASSLATPVPPKDFF. For the CDR3, the DNA is TGTGCCAGCAGCTTAGCAACTCCGGTTCCACCAAAGGATTTCTTT.

This clonotype has more than one count but fewer than ten. This chain links TRBV7-9 with TRBJ1-3; D remains ambiguous. Per germline, CDR1 SEHNR and CDR2 FQNEAQ (reference sequence). V shed 1 base and J shed 0 bases, with 13 bases lying between them. The CDR3 contains 17 residues. The CDR3 DNA reads TGTGCCAGCAGCTTAGGACCCGGCAGCAGCTCTGGAAACACCATATATTTT. Residues: CASSLGPGSSSGNTIYF. The whole variable domain, filled in from reference TRBV7-9 and TRBJ1-3, reads DTGVSQNPRHKITKRGQNVTFRCDPISEHNRLYWYRQTLGQGPEFLTYFQNEAQLEKSRLLSDRFSAERPKGSFSTLEIQRTEQGDSAMYLCASSLGPGSSSGNTIYFGEGSWLTVV.

V usage is TRBV12-5 and J usage is TRBJ2-3; maybe TRBD2 (6 bases). This CDR3 comprises 14 residues. V dropped 5 bases and J dropped 2 bases, with 11 bases sitting between them. Germline lookup yields CDR1 LGHNT and CDR2 FRNRAP. In nucleotides, the CDR3 is TGTGCTAGTGGTACGGGGGTTAACACAGATACGCAGTATTTT. It yields the protein CASGTGVNTDTQYF.

In its sample, this clonotype was seen a few times. The rearrangement links TRBV2 to TRBJ1-5, with a possible D match to TRBD1 (6 bases). Germline V CDR1 and CDR2: SNHLY, FYNNEI. V dropped 6 bases and J dropped 0 bases, with 12 bases sitting between them. There are 15 residues in the CDR3. For the CDR3, the DNA is TGTGCCAGCAGCTACCAGGGGAATAGCAATCAGCCCCAGCATTTT. This translates into CASSYQGNSNQPQHF.

This clonotype was observed at least ten times. This chain links TRBV30 with TRBJ1-1; 9 bases align to TRBD1. J was trimmed by 5 bases and V by 3 bases; bases with no gene match: 16. This CDR3 has 17 residues. The germline gives CDR1 GTSNPN, CDR2 SVGIG (reference sequence). The CDR3 loop is CAWSATFWGQGDTEAFF. The CDR3 bases are TGTGCCTGGAGCGCTACTTTCTGGGGACAGGGTGATACTGAAGCTTTCTTT.

The V gene is TRBV6-2 or TRBV6-3, the J gene TRBJ2-7; TRBD2 matches at 13 bases. Germline CDR1 reads MNHEY; CDR2 reads SVGEGT. V lost 2 bases to trimming and J lost 4 bases; unmatched junction nucleotides: 8. The CDR3 contains 17 residues. DNA of the CDR3: TGTGCCAGCAGTTACCCGTTAAGGACTAGCGGGAGTTACGAGCAGTACTTC. Translating gives CASSYPLRTSGSYEQYF.

There are a few counts of this clonotype. The V gene is TRBV5-6, the J gene TRBJ2-7; D gene unclear. The V and J ends lost 1 base and 0 bases respectively, with 5 bases between them. Per germline, CDR1 SGHDT and CDR2 YYEEEE. This CDR3 region has 13 residues. The CDR3 DNA follows: TGTGCCAGCAGCTTGCACGTCTCCTACGAGCAGTACTTC. This encodes CASSLHVSYEQYF. Full variable domain (missing parts from reference TRBV5-6 and TRBJ2-7): DAGVTQSPTHLIKTRGQQVTLRCSPKSGHDTVSWYQQALGQGPQFIFQYYEEEERQRGNFPDRFSGHQFPNYSSELNVNALLLGDSALYLCASSLHVSYEQYFGPGTRLTVT.

This clonotype has a count of ten or more. This sequence joins TRBV28 and TRBJ2-5; the D gene could be TRBD1 or TRBD2 (6 bases each). V gave up 8 bases and J gave up 0 bases, with 16 bases separating them. In germline, CDR1 is MDHEN, CDR2 SYDVKM. CDR3 length: 15 amino acids. The CDR3 loop is CASGPRGPYQETQYF. CDR3 DNA: TGTGCCAGCGGTCCTCGGGGGCCGTACCAAGAGACCCAGTACTTC. Full variable domain (remainder filled in from reference TRBV28 and TRBJ2-5): DVKVTQSSRYLVKRTGEKVFLECVQDMDHENMFWYRQDPGLGLRLIYFSYDVKMKEKGDIPEGYSVSREKKERFSLILESASTNQTSMYLCASGPRGPYQETQYFGPGTRLLVL.

V usage is TRBV20-1 and J usage is TRBJ2-3; 8 bases fit TRBD2. The CDR3 sequence is 13 residues long. The J segment lost 3 bases and the V segment lost 5 bases, leaving 4 bases of the junction unmatched. Germline V lookup: CDR1 DFQATT, CDR2 SNEGSKA (reference sequence). CDR3: CSAGLARTDTQYF. For the CDR3, the DNA is TGCAGTGCTGGACTAGCCCGGACAGATACGCAGTATTTT.

The CDR3 reads CASSQRLEETQYF. The CDR3 DNA reads as TGTGCCAGCAGCCAGCGACTAGAAGAGACCCAGTACTTC. The genes are TRBV7-2 and TRBJ2-5; possibly TRBD2 for D (6 bases). The CDR3 covers 13 residues. The V end lost 5 bases, the J end lost 3 bases, and 10 bases lay between the germline ends. Germline CDR1 is SGHTA and CDR2 is FQGNSA.

This clonotype was seen many times. The genes are TRBV7-2 and TRBJ2-7; 10 nucleotides agree with TRBD2. The ends lost 1 base at V and 3 bases at J; junction bases unmatched: 3. The germline V gene has CDR1 SGHTA and CDR2 FQGNSA. The CDR3 sequence is 15 residues long. The CDR3 reads CASSLGGLAVYEQYF. The CDR3 DNA reads TGTGCCAGCAGCTTAGGAGGACTAGCGGTCTACGAGCAGTACTTC.

The V and J genes are TRBV24-1 and TRBJ1-4; no firm D call. The V gene lost 8 bases and the J gene lost 11 bases, with 23 bases spanning the gap. The CDR3 is 15 amino acids. Germline CDR1 KGHDR, CDR2 SFDVKD. CDR3: CATTRTSGMRRKLFF. The CDR3 DNA reads TGTGCCACCACCCGGACGTCAGGTATGAGGCGGAAACTGTTTTTT.

The gene calls are TRBV19 and TRBJ2-3, with D uncertain. Germline CDR1 reads LNHDA; CDR2 reads SQIVND (reference sequence). V shed 5 bases and J shed 6 bases, with 15 bases lying between them. The CDR3 runs 14 residues. CDR3 DNA: TGTGCCAGTAGTCCGAGCCACACCACGGATACGCAGTATTTT. Translation gives CASSPSHTTDTQYF.

This clonotype was picked up many times. The chain joins TRBV27 to TRBJ2-7; D not resolved. The CDR3 has 11 residues. Germline V gives CDR1 MNHEY, CDR2 SMNVEV (reference sequence). V lost 8 bases and J lost 2, with 7 bases in between. CDR3 nucleotides: TGTGCCAGCTTAGTTCCCTACGAGCAGTACTTC. This codes for CASLVPYEQYF.

This clonotype was recorded a few times. This chain uses TRBV12-3 or TRBV12-4 with TRBJ2-7, with 7 bases matching TRBD1. The CDR3 contains 12 residues. V trimming: 6 bases; J trimming: 3 bases; junction bases outside the gene matches: 2. This CDR3 is CASRDRLYEQYF. The CDR3 DNA sequence: TGTGCCAGCAGGGACAGGCTCTACGAGCAGTACTTC.

This clonotype was observed a handful of times. V is TRBV7-2 and J is TRBJ2-5, with 9 nucleotides matching TRBD2. CDR1 is SGHTA and CDR2 is FQGNSA in the germline V gene. The CDR3 has 16 residues. V trimming: 5 bases; J trimming: 0 bases; junction bases outside the gene matches: 7. The CDR3 DNA reads TGTGCCAGCAGCCCCCAGACTAGCGGATACCAAGAGACCCAGTACTTC. It codes for CASSPQTSGYQETQYF.

This clonotype was seen only a few times. The chain recombines TRBV28 with TRBJ2-7, with 11 bases matching TRBD2. V lost 2 bases and J lost 1; bases outside the gene matches: 7. The CDR3 has 17 amino acids. Germline V gene sequence: CDR1 MDHEN, CDR2 SYDVKM. The CDR3 region has the DNA TGTGCCAGCAGTTTACGTAGGCTAGCGGGAGGTTCCTACGAGCAGTACTTC. Translated, it gives CASSLRRLAGGSYEQYF.

This clonotype was found a few times. V is TRBV20-1 and J is TRBJ2-1, with unresolved D. The germline gives CDR1 DFQATT, CDR2 SNEGSKA (reference sequence). V was cut by 4 bases and J by 4 bases, with 14 bases left in between. The CDR3 has 14 amino acids. CDR3 sequence (DNA): TGCAGTGCTAAGGAGTTTCTAGAGTACAATGAGCAGTTCTTC. Translating it yields CSAKEFLEYNEQFF.

This clonotype was seen more than once but under ten times. The chain recombines TRBV30 with TRBJ1-2; the match to TRBD1 covers 8 bases. V lost 3 bases and J lost 4; bases outside the gene matches: 10. The CDR3 contains 15 residues. Looked up from germline, CDR1 is GTSNPN and CDR2 is SVGIG (reference sequence). The CDR3 here is CAWRGLQGATYGYTF. The DNA of the CDR3 is TGTGCCTGGAGGGGTCTTCAGGGGGCCACCTATGGCTACACCTTC. Full variable domain (remainder filled in from reference TRBV30 and TRBJ1-2): SQTIHQWPATLVQPVGSPLSLECTVEGTSNPNLYWYRQAAGRGLQLLFYSVGIGQISSEVPQNLSASRPQDRQFILSSKKLLLSDSGFYLCAWRGLQGATYGYTFGSGTRLTVV.